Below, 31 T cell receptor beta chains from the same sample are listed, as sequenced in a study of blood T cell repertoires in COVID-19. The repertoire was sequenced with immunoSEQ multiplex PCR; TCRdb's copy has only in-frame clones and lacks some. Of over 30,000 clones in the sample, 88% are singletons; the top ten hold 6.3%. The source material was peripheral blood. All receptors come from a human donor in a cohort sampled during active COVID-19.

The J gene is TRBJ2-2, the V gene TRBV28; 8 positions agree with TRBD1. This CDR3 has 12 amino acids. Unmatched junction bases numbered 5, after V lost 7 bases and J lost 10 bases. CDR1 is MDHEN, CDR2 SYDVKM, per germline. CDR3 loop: CASTRQGKELFF. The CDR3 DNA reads TGTGCCAGCACCCGACAGGGGAAGGAGCTGTTTTTT.

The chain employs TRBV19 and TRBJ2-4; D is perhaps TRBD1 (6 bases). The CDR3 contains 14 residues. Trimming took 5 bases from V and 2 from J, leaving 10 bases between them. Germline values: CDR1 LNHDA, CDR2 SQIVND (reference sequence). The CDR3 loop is CASSAGQSKNIQYF. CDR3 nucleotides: TGTGCCAGTAGTGCAGGACAGTCCAAAAACATTCAGTACTTC.

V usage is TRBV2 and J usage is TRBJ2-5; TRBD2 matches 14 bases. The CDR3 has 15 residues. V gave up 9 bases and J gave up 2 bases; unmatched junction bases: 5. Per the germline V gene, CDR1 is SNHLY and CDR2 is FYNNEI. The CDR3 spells CASFRLAGGQETQYF. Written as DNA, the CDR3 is TGTGCCAGTTTTAGACTAGCGGGGGGGCAAGAGACCCAGTACTTC.

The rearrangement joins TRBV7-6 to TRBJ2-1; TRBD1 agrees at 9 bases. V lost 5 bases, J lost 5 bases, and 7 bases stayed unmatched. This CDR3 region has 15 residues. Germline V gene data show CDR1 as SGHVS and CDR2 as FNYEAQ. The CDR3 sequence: CASSLNRGRNNEQFF. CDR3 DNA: TGTGCCAGCAGCCTCAACAGGGGGCGGAACAATGAGCAGTTCTTC.

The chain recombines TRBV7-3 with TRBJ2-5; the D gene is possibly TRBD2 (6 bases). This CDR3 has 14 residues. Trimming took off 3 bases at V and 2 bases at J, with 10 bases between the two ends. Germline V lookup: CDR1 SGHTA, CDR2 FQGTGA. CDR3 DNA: TGTGCCAGCAGCTTCTCAGGAGGGCAAGAGACCCAGTACTTC. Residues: CASSFSGGQETQYF.

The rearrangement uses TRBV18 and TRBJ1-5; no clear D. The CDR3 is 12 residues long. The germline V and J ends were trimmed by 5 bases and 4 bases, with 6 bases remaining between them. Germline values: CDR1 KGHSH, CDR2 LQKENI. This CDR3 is CASSSGNQPQHF. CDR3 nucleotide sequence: TGTGCCAGCTCATCGGGGAATCAGCCCCAGCATTTT.

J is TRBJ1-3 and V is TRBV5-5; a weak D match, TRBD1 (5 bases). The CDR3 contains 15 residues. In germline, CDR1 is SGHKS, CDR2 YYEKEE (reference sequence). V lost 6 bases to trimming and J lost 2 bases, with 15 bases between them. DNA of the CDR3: TGTGCCAGCATCATCGGGAGGGGCCCTGGAAACACCATATATTTT. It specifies CASIIGRGPGNTIYF.

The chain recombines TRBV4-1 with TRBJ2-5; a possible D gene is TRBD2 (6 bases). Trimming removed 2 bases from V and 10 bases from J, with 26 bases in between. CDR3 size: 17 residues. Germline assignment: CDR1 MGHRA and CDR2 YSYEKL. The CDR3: CASSQSGDGRSTGVQYF. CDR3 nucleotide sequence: TGCGCCAGCAGCCAATCGGGGGACGGCCGCTCTACGGGGGTCCAGTACTTC.

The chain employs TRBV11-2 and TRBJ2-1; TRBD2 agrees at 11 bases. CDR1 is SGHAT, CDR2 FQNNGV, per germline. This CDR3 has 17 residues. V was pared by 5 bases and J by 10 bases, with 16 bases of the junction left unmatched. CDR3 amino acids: CASSGTGFSGRGKEQFF. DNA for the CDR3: TGTGCCAGCAGCGGAACGGGGTTTAGCGGGAGGGGGAAGGAGCAGTTCTTC.

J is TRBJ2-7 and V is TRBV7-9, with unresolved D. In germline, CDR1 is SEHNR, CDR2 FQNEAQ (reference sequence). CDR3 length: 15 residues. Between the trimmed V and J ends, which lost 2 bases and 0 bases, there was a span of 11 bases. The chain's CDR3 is CASSLLDGTSYEQYF. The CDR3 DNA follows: TGTGCCAGCAGCTTACTAGACGGAACCTCCTACGAGCAGTACTTC.

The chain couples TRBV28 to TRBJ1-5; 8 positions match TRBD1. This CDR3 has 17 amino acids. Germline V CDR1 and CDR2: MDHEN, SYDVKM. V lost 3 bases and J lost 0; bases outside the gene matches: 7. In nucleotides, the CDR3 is TGTGCCAGCAGTTTGGAGACAGGGGTTTATAGCAATCAGCCCCAGCATTTT. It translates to CASSLETGVYSNQPQHF.

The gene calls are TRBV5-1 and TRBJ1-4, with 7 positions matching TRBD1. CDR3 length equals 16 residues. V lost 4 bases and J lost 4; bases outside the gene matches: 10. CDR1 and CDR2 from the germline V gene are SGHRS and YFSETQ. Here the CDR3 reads CASSPRTGAGNEKLFF. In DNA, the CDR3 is TGCGCCAGCAGCCCGAGAACAGGGGCAGGTAATGAAAAACTGTTTTTT. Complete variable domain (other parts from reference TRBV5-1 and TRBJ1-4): KAGVTQTPRYLIKTRGQQVTLSCSPISGHRSVSWYQQTPGQGLQFLFEYFSETQRNKGNFPGRFSGRQFSNSRSEMNVSTLELGDSALYLCASSPRTGAGNEKLFFGSGTQLSVL.

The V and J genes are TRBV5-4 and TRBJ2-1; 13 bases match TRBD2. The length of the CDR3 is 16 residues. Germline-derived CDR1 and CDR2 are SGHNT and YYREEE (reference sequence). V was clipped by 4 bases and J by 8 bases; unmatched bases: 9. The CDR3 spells CASSARTSGSVHEQFF. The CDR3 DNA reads TGTGCCAGCAGCGCCCGGACTAGCGGGAGTGTCCATGAGCAGTTCTTC. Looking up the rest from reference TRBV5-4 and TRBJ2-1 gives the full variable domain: ETGVTQSPTHLIKTRGQQVTLRCSSQSGHNTVSWYQQALGQGPQFIFQYYREEENGRGNFPPRFSGLQFPNYSSELNVNALELDDSALYLCASSARTSGSVHEQFFGPGTRLTVL.

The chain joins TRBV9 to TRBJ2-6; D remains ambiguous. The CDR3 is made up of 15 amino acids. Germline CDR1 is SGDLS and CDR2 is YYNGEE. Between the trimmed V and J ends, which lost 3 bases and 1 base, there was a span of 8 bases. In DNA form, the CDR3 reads TGTGCCAGCAGCGACTCCGCGTCTGGGGCCAACGTCCTGACTTTC. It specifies CASSDSASGANVLTF.

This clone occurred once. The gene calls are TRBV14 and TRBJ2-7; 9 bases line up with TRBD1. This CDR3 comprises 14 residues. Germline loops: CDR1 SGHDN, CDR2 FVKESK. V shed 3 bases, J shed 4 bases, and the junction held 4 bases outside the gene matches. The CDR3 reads CASSHGTGIYEQYF. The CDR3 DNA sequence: TGTGCCAGCAGCCACGGGACAGGGATTTACGAGCAGTACTTC.

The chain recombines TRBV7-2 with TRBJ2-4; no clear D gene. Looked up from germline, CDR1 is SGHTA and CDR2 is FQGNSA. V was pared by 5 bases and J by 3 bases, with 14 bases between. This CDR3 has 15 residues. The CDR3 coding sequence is TGTGCCAGCAGCCCCCGGGTACTTGACAAAAACATTCAGTACTTC. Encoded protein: CASSPRVLDKNIQYF.

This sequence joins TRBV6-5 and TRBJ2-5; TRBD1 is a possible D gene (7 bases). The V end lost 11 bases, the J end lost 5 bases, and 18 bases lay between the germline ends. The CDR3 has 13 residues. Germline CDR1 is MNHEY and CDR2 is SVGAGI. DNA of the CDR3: TGTGCCGGGCGGAACAGGGGAGGTGAGACCCAGTACTTC. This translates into CAGRNRGGETQYF.

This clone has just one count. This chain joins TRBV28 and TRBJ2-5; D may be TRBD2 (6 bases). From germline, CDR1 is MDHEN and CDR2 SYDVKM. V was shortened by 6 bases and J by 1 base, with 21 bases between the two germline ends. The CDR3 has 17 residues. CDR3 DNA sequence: TGTGCCAGCAGATTCGATCTTACGGTGGGGGGCCAAGAGACCCAGTACTTC. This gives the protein CASRFDLTVGGQETQYF.

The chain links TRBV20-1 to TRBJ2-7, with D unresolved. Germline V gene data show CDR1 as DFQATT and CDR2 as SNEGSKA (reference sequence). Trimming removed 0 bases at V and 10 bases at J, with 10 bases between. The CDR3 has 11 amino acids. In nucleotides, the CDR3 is TGCAGTGCTAGAGATTCCGCCAGTCAGTACTTC. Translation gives CSARDSASQYF.

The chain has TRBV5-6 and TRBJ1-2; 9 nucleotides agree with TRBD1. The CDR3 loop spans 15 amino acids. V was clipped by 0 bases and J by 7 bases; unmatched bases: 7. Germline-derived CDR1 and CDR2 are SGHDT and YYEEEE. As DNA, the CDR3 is TGTGCCAGCAGCTTGGCCGGGACAGGGTCCCGTGGCTACACCTTC. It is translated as CASSLAGTGSRGYTF.

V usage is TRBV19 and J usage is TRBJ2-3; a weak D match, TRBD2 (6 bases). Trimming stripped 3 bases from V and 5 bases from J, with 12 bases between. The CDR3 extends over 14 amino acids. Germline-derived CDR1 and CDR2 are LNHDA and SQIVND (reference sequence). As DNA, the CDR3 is TGTGCCAGTAGTATTGTAGCGGCGAGAGATACGCAGTATTTT. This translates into CASSIVAARDTQYF.

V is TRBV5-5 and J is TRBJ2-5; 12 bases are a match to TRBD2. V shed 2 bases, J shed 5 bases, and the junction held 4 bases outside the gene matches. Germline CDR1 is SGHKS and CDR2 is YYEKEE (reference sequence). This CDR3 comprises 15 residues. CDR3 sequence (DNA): TGTGCCAGCAGCTTACCGACTAGCGGGAGTGAGACCCAGTACTTC. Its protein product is CASSLPTSGSETQYF.

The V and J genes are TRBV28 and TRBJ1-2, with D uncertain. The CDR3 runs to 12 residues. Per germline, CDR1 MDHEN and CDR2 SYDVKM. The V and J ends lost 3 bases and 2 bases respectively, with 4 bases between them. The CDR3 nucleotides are TGTGCCAGCAGTTTTCAGAACTATGGCTACACCTTC. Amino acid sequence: CASSFQNYGYTF.

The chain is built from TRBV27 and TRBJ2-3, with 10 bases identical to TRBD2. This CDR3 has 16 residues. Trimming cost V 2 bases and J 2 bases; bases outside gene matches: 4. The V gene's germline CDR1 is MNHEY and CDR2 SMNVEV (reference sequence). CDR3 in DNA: TGTGCCAGCAGTTTACTCCTAGCGGGGGTCACAGATACGCAGTATTTT. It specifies CASSLLLAGVTDTQYF.

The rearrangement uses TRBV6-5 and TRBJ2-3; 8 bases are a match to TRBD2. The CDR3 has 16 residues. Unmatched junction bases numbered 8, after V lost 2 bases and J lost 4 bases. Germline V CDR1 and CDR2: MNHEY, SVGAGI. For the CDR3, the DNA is TGTGCCAGCAGTTACGTAGCGGGAAGTGTCGCAGATACGCAGTATTTT. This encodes CASSYVAGSVADTQYF.

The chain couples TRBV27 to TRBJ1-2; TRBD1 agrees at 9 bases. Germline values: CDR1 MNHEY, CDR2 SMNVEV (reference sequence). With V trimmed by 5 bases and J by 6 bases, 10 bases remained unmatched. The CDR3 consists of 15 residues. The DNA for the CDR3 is TGTGCCAGCAGTCCTGAGGGGACAGGGTTCCATGGCTACACCTTC. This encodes CASSPEGTGFHGYTF.

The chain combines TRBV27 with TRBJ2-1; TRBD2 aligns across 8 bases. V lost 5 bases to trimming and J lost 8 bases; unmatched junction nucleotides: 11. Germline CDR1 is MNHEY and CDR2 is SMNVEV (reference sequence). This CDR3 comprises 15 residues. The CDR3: CASSPQAGVGHEQFF. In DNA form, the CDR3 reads TGTGCCAGCAGTCCACAAGCGGGAGTTGGCCATGAGCAGTTCTTC.

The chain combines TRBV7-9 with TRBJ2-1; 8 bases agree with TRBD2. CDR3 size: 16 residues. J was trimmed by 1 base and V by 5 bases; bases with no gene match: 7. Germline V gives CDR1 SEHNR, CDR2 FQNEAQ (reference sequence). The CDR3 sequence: CASSPGGAVSYNEQFF. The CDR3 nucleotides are TGTGCCAGCAGCCCCGGGGGGGCTGTTTCCTACAATGAGCAGTTCTTC.

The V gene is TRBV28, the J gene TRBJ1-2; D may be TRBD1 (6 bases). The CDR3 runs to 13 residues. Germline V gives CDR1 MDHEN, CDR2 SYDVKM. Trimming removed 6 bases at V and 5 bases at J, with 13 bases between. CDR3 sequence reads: CASSLPQGYGYTF. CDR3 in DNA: TGTGCCAGCAGCTTACCCCAGGGGTATGGCTACACCTTC.

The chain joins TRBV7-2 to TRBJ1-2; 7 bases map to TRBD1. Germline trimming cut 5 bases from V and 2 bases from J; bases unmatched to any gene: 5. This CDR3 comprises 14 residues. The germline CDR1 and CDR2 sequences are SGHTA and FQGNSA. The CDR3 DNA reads TGTGCCAGCAGCCCGGTAGGGGGCAACTATGGCTACACCTTC. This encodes CASSPVGGNYGYTF.

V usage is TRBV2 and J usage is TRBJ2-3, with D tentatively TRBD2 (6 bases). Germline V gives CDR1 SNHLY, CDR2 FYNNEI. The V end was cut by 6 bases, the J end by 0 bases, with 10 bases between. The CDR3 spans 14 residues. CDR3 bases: TGTGCCAGCAGAGGCGGGACTAGCACAGATACGCAGTATTTT. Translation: CASRGGTSTDTQYF. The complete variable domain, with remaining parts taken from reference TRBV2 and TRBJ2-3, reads EPEVTQTPSHQVTQMGQEVILRCVPISNHLYFYWYRQILGQKVEFLVSFYNNEISEKSEIFDDQFSVERPDGSNFTLKIRSTKLEDSAMYFCASRGGTSTDTQYFGPGTRLTVL.